The sequence of this T cell receptor (beta chain) was determined in a study of T cells in Graves' hyperthyroidism and ophthalmopathy. This clonotype appeared many times. The CDR3 has 12 residues. With 3 bases removed from V and 8 bases from J, the gap between germline ends came to 11 bases. Researchers amplified the TCR beta CDR3 regions from RNA transcripts. HTBI primers drove first-round RT-PCR of the TCR CDR3. TCRdb recomputed calls from the multiplex PCR reads with MiXCR, one row per CDR3 protein. The data hold about 350,000 distinct CDR3 sequences, with about 18% observed a single time. The specimen was blood. The TCR was taken from a woman in her 30s with Graves' hyperthyroidism that later progressed to Graves' ophthalmopathy. The chain recombines TRBV12-3 or TRBV12-4 with TRBJ2-7, with a weak D call TRBD2 (6 bases). The CDR3 loop reads CASSFGDSKQYF. DNA of the CDR3: TGTGCCAGCAGTTTTGGGGACTCGAAGCAGTACTTC.